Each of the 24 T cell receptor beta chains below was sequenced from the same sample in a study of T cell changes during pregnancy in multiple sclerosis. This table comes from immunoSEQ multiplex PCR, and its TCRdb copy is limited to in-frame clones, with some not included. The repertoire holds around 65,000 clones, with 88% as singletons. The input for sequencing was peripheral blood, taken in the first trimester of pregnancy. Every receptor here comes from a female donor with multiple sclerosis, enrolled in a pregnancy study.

This chain's CDR3 is CASDRDRGQNTEAFF. The CDR3 DNA sequence: TGTGCCAGTGATCGGGACAGGGGGCAGAACACTGAAGCTTTCTTT. The chain couples TRBV6-1 to TRBJ1-1; 12 nucleotides match TRBD1. The CDR3 spans 15 residues. Per germline, CDR1 MNHNS and CDR2 SASEGT. V shed 9 bases, J shed 1 base, and the junction held 6 bases outside the gene matches.

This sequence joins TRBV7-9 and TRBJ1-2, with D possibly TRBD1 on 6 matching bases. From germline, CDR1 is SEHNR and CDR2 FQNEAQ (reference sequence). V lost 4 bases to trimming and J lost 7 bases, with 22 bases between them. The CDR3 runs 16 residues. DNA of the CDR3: TGTGCCAGCAGCTACGCCACCCCCGGACAGTCGCTTGGCTACACCTTC. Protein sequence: CASSYATPGQSLGYTF.

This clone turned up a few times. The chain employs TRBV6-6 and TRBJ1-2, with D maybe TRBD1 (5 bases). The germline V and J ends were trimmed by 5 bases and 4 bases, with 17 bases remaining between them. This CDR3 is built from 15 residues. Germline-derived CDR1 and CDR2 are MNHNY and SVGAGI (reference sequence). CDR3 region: CASSITTGGGYGYTF. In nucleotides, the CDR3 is TGTGCCAGCAGTATCACGACCGGGGGAGGCTATGGCTACACCTTC.

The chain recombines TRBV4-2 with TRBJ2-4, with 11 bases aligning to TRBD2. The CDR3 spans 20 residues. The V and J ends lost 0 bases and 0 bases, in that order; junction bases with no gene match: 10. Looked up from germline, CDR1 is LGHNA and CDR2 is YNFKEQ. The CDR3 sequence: CASSQDVTSGGVLAKNIQYF. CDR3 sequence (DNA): TGTGCCAGCAGCCAAGATGTAACTAGCGGGGGCGTTCTAGCCAAAAACATTCAGTACTTC.

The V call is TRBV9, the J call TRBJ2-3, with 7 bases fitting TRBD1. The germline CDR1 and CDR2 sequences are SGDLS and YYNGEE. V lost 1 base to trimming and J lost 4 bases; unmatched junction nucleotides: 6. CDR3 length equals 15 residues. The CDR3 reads CASSVSGGEADTQYF. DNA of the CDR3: TGTGCCAGCAGCGTATCAGGGGGTGAGGCAGATACGCAGTATTTT.

DNA for the CDR3: TGCGCCAGCAGCCATTTACAACATAATGAAAAACTGTTTTTT. This sequence encodes CASSHLQHNEKLFF. The chain carries TRBV4-1 and TRBJ1-4; D is unclear. Trimming pared 3 bases from V and 4 bases from J, leaving 9 bases between. There are 14 residues in the CDR3. CDR1 and CDR2 from the germline V gene are MGHRA and YSYEKL.

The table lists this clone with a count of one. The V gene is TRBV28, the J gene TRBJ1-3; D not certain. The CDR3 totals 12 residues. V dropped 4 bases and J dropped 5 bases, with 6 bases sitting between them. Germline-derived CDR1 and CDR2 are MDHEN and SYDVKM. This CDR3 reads CASSSERNTIYF. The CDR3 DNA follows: TGTGCCAGCAGTTCCGAGCGAAACACCATATATTTT.

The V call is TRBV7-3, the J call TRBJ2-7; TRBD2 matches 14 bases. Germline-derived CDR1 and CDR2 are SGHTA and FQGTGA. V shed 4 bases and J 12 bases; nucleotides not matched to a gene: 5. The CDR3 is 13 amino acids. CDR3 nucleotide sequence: TGTGCCAGCAGCTCCGGGACTAGCGGGAGTCTGTACTTC. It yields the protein CASSSGTSGSLYF. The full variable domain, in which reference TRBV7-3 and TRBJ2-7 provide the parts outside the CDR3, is GAGVSQTPSNKVTEKGKYVELRCDPISGHTALYWYRQSLGQGPEFLIYFQGTGAADDSGLPNDRFFAVRPEGSVSTLKIQRTERGDSAVYLCASSSGTSGSLYFGPGTRLTVT.

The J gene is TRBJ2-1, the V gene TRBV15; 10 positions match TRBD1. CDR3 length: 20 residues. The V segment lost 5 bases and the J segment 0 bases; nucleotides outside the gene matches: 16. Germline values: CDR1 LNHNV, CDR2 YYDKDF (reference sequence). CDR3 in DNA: TGTGCCACCAGCGGACCTATCGGGACAGGGGATGTAGGCTCCTACAATGAGCAGTTCTTC. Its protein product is CATSGPIGTGDVGSYNEQFF.

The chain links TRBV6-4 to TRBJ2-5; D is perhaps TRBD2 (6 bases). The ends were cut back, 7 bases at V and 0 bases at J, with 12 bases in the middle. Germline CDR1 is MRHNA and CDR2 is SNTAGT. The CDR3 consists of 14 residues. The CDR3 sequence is CASTRGDYQETQYF. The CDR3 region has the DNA TGTGCCAGCACTCGAGGGGACTACCAAGAGACCCAGTACTTC.

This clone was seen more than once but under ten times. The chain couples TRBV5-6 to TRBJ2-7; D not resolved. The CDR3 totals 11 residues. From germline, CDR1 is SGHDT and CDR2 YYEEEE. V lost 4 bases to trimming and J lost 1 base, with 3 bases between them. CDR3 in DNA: TGTGCCAGCAGCCGGTCCTACGAGCAGTACTTC. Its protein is CASSRSYEQYF.

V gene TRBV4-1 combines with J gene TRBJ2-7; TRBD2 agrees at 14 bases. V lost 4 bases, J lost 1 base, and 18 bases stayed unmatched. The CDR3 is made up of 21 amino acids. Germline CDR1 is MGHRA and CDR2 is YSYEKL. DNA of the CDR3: TGCGCCAGCAGCCTCCGACCGCCGGGACTAGCGGGAGAGAGGCTTTCCTACGAGCAGTACTTC. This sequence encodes CASSLRPPGLAGERLSYEQYF.

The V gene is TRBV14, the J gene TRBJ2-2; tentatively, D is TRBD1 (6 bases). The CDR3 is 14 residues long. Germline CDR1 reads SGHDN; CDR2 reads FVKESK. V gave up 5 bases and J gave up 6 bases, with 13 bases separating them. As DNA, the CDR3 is TGTGCCAGCAGCTACTCTGGACAGTCCGGGGAGCTGTTTTTT. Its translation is CASSYSGQSGELFF.

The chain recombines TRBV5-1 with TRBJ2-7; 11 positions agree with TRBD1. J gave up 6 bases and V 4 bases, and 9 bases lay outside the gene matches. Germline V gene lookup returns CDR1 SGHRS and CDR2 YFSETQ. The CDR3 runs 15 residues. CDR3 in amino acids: CASSPWTGGASEQYF. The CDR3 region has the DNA TGCGCCAGCAGCCCATGGACAGGGGGCGCATCCGAGCAGTACTTC.

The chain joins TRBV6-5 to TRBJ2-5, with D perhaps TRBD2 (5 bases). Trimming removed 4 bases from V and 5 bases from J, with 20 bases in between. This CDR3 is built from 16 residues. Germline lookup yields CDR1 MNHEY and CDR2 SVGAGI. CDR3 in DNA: TGTGCCAGCAGTTGCGGCACGGTTAGCGATGGGGAGACCCAGTACTTC. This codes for CASSCGTVSDGETQYF.

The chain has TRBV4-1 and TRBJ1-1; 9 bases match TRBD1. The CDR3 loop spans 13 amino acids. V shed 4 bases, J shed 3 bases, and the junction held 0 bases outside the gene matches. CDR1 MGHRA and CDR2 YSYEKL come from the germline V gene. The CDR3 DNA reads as TGCGCCAGCAGCCGGACAGGGGACACTGAAGCTTTCTTT. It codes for CASSRTGDTEAFF.

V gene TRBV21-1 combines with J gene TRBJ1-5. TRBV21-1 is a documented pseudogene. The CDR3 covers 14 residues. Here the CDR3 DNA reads TGTGCCAGCAGCTATTCTCGGGGGTATCAGCCCCAGCATTTT. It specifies CASSYSRGYQPQHF.

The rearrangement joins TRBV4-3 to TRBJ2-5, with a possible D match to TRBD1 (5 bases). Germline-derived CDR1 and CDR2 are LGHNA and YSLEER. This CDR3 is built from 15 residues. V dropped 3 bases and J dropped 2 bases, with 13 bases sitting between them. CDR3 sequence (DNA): TGCGCCAGCAGCCAGGGGCAGACTCCTCAAGAGACCCAGTACTTC. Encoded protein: CASSQGQTPQETQYF.

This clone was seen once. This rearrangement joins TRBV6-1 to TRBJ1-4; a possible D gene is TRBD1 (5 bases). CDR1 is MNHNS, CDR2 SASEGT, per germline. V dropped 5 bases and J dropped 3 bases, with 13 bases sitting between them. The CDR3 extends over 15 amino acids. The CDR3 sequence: CASSILQDPNEKLFF. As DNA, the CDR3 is TGTGCCAGCAGTATCCTACAGGACCCTAATGAAAAACTGTTTTTT.

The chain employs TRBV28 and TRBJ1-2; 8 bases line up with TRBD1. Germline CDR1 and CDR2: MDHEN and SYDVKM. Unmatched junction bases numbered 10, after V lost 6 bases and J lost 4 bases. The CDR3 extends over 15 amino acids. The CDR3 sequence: CASSLRGRIVYGYTF. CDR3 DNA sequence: TGTGCCAGCAGCCTCAGGGGGCGAATTGTCTATGGCTACACCTTC.

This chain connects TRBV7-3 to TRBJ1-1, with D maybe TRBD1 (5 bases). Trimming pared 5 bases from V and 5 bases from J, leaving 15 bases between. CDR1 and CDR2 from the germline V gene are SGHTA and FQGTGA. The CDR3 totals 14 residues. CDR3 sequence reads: CASSPGTGGTEAFF. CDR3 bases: TGTGCCAGCAGCCCTGGGACGGGGGGGACTGAAGCTTTCTTT.

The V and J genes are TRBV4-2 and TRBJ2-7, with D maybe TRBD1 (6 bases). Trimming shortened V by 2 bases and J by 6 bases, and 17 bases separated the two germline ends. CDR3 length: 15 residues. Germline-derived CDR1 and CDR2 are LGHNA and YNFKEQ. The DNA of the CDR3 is TGTGCCAGCAGCCAAATTAACGTACAGGGCCCCGAGCAGTACTTC. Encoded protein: CASSQINVQGPEQYF.

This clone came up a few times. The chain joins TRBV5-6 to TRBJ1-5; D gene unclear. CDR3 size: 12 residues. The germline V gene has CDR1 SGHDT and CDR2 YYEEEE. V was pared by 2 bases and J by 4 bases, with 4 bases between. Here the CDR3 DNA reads TGTGCCAGCAGCTTTCAGAATCAGCCCCAGCATTTT. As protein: CASSFQNQPQHF.

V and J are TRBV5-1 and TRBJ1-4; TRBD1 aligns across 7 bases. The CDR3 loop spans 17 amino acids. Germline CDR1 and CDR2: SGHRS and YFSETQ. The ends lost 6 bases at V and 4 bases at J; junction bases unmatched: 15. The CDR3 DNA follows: TGCGCCAGCACCATTGGGACAGACCTAGCGTTTAATGAAAAACTGTTTTTT. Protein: CASTIGTDLAFNEKLFF.